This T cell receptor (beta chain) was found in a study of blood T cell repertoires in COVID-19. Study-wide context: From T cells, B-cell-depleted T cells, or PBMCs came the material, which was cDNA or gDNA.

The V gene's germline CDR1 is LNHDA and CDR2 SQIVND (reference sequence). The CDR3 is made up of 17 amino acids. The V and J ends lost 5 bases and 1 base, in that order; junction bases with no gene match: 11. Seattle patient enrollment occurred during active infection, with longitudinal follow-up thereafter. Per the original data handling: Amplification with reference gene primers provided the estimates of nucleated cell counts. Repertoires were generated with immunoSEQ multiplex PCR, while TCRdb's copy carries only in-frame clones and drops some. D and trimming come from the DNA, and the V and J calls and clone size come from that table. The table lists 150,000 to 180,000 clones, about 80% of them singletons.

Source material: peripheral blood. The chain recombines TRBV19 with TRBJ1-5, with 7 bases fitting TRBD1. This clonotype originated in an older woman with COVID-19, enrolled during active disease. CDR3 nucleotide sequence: TGTGCCAGTAGTCGGAAGACAGGGATCGGGAGCAATCAGCCCCAGCATTTT. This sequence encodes CASSRKTGIGSNQPQHF.